The subject of this entry is one TCR beta chain. As handled by the study authors: Counts of nucleated cells, estimated from reference gene primer amplification, were obtained. The protocol was immunoSEQ multiplex PCR, while the TCRdb copy is restricted to in-frame clones and leaves out a portion. That table gives V, J and clone size, and the DNA gave D and trimming. The repertoire consists of a few hundred thousand clones, with 65% to 90% occurring once and the leading ten covering 7.2%. The record originates from a study of blood T cell repertoires in COVID-19. At the level of the study: Italy, Spain and the United States were the sources of the convalescent and acute COVID-19 samples.

V was pared by 4 bases and J by 0 bases, with 5 bases of the junction left unmatched. Looked up from germline, CDR1 is SGHRS and CDR2 is YFSETQ. The length of the CDR3 is 17 residues. The sequence was obtained from a human donor in a cohort sampled during active COVID-19. Material: peripheral blood. The V gene is TRBV5-1, the J gene TRBJ1-6; TRBD1 matches 9 bases. DNA for the CDR3: TGCGCCAGCAGCCCAGGGACAGGGAGCTCCTATAATTCACCCCTCCACTTT. Protein sequence: CASSPGTGSSYNSPLHF.